This T cell receptor beta chain was captured in a study of radiation and T cells in renal cell carcinoma. Time point here: baseline pretreatment blood. Treatment noted: 15 Gy SBRT to primary tumor, nephrectomy 4 weeks later. The V and J ends lost 5 bases and 14 bases respectively, with 18 bases between them. CDR1 and CDR2 from the germline V gene are MNHEY and SVGAGI. The CDR3 covers 12 residues. Some clones are missing from TCRdb's copy, which holds only in-frame ones; the method was immunoSEQ multiplex PCR. The data show approximately 90,000 clones, with 80% to 90% seen just once and less than 10% held by the top ten.

The TCR originated in a man in his forties or fifties with renal cell carcinoma. The sample was blood, taken from a patient whose treatment included radiotherapy and nephrectomy. The chain uses TRBV6-5 and TRBJ1-2; D possibly corresponds to TRBD1 (6 bases). In DNA form, the CDR3 reads TGTGCCAGCAGTCCCCCCCTAGGGGGAAGGACCTTC. Residues: CASSPPLGGRTF.